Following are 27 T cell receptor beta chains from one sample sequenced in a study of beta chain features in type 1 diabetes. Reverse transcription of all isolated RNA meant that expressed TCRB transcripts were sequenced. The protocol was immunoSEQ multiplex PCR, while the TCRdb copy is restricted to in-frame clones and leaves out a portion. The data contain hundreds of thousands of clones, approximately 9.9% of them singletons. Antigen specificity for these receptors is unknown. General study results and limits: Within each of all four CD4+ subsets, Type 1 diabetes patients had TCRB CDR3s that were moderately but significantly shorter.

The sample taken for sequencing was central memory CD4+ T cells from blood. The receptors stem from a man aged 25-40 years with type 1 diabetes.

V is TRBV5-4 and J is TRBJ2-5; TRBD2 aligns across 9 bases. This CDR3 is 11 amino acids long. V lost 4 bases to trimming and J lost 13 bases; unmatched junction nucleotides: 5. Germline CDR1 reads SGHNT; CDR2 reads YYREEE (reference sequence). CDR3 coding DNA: TGTGCCAGCAGCCTAGCGGGGAACAGGTACTTC. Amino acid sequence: CASSLAGNRYF.

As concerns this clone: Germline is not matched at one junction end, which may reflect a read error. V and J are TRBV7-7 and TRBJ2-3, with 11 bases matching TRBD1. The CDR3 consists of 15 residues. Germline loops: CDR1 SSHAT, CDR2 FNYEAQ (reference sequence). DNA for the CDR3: TGTGCTAGCAGCCCGGGACAGGGGGATGGAGATACGCAGTATTTT. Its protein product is CASSPGQGDGDTQYF. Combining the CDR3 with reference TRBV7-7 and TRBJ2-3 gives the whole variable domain GAGVSQSPRYKVTKRGQDVTLRCDPISSHATLYWYQQALGQGPEFLTYFNYEAQPDKSGLPSDRFSAERPEGSISTLTIQRTEQRDSAMYRCASSPGQGDGDTQYFGPGTRLTVL.

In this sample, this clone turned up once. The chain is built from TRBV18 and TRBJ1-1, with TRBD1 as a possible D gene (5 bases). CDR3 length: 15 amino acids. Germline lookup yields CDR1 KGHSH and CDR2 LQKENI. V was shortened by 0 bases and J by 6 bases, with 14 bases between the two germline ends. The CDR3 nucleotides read TGTGCCAGCTCACCACCGGCAGGGATGAGCCCTGAAGCTTTCTTT. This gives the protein CASSPPAGMSPEAFF.

CDR3 coding DNA: TGCAGCGCTTTACAGGGGGCCCTGAACACTGAAGCTTTCTTT. As protein: CSALQGALNTEAFF. The chain uses TRBV29-1 and TRBJ1-1; 9 bases line up with TRBD1. CDR1 and CDR2 (germline): SQVTM, ANQGSEA. V lost 7 bases to trimming and J lost 0 bases; unmatched junction nucleotides: 6. The CDR3 is 14 residues long.

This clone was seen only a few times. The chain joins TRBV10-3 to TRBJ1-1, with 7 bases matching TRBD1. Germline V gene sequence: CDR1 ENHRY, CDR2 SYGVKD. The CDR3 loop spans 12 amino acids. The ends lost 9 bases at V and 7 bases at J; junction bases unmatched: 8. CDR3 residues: CAMRQGGGEAFF. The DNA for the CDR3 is TGTGCCATGCGACAGGGAGGGGGTGAAGCTTTCTTT.

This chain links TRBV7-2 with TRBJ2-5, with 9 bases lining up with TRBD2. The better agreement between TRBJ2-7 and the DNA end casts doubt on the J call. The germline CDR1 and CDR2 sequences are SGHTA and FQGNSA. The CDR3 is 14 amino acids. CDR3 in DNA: TGTGCCAGCAGCCGGGGACTAGCCTCCTACGAGCAGTACTTC. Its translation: CASSRGLASYEQYF.

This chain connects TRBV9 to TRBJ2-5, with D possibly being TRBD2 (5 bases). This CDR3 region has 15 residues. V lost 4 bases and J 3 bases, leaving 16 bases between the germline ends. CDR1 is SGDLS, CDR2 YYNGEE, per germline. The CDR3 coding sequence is TGTGCCAGCAGCCTCAGCCCTACTAGTGAAGAGACCCAGTACTTC. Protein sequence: CASSLSPTSEETQYF. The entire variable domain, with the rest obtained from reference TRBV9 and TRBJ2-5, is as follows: DSGVTQTPKHLITATGQRVTLRCSPRSGDLSVYWYQQSLDQGLQFLIQYYNGEERAKGNILERFSAQQFPDLHSELNLSSLELGDSALYFCASSLSPTSEETQYFGPGTRLLVL.

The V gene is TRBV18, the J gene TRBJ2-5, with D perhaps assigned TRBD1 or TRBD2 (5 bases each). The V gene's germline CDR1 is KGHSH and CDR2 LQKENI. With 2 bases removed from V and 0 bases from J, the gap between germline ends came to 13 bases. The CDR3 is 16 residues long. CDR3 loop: CASSPGKGTYQETQYF. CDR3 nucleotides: TGTGCCAGCTCACCAGGGAAGGGGACGTACCAAGAGACCCAGTACTTC.

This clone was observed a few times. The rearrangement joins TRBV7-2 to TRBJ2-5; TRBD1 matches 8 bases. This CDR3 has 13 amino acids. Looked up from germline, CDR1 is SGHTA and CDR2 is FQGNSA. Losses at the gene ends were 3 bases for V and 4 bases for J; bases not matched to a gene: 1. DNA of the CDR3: TGTGCCAGCAGCTTTGGACAGGGAGAGACCCAGTACTTC. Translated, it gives CASSFGQGETQYF. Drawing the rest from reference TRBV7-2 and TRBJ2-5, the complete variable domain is GAGVSQSPSNKVTEKGKDVELRCDPISGHTALYWYRQSLGQGLEFLIYFQGNSAPDKSGLPSDRFSAERTGGSVSTLTIQRTQQEDSAVYLCASSFGQGETQYFGPGTRLLVL.

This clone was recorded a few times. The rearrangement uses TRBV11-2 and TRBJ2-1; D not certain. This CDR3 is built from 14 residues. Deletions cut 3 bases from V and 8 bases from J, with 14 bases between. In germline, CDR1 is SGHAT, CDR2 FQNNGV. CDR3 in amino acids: CASSFDQPWDEQFF. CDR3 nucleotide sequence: TGTGCCAGCAGCTTTGACCAGCCCTGGGATGAGCAGTTCTTC. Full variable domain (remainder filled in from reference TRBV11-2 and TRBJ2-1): EAGVAQSPRYKIIEKRQSVAFWCNPISGHATLYWYQQILGQGPKLLIQFQNNGVVDDSQLPKDRFSAERLKGVDSTLKIQPAKLEDSAVYLCASSFDQPWDEQFFGPGTRLTVL.

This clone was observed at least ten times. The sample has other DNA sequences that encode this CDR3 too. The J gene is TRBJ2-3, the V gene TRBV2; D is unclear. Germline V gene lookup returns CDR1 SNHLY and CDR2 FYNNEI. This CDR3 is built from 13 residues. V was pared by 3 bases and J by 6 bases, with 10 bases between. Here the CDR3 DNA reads TGTGCCAGCAGTGAGGCCCTAAGGGATACGCAGTATTTT. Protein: CASSEALRDTQYF.

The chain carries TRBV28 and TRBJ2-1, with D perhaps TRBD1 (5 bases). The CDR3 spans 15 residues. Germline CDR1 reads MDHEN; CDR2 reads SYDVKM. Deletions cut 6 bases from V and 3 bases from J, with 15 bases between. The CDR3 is CASSKTLDSYNEQFF. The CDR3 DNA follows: TGTGCCAGCAGCAAAACCCTCGACAGCTACAATGAGCAGTTCTTC.

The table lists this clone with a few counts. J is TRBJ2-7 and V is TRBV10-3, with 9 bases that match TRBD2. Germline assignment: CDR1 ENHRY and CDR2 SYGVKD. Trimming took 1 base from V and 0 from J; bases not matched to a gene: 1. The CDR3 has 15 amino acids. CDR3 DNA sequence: TGTGCCATCAGTGAGTTAGCGGGGGACTCCTACGAGCAGTACTTC. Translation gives CAISELAGDSYEQYF.

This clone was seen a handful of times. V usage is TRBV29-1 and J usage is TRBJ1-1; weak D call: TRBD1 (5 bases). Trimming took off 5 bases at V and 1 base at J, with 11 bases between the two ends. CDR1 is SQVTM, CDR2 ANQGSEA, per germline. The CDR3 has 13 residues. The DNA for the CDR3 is TGCAGCGTTTCCCGGGGCGGGAACACTGAAGCTTTCTTT. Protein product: CSVSRGGNTEAFF.

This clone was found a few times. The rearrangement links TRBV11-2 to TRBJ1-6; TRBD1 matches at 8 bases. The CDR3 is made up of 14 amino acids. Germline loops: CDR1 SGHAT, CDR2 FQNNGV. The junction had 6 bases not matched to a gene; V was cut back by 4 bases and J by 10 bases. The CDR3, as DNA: TGTGCCAGCAGCTCGACAGGGGAGGGCTCACCCCTCCACTTT. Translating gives CASSSTGEGSPLHF.

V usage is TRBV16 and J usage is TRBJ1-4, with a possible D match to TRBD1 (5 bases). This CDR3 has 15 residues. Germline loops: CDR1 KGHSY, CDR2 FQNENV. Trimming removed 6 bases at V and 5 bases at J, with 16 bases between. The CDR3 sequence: CASSLTGGANEKLFF. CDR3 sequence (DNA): TGTGCCAGCAGTCTAACAGGCGGAGCAAATGAAAAACTGTTTTTT.

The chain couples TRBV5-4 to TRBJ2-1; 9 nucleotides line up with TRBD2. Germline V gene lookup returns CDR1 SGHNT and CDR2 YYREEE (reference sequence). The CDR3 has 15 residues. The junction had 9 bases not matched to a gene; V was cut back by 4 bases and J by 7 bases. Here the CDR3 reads CASSRRASGENEQFF. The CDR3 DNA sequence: TGTGCCAGCAGCCGGAGGGCTAGCGGGGAGAATGAGCAGTTCTTC.

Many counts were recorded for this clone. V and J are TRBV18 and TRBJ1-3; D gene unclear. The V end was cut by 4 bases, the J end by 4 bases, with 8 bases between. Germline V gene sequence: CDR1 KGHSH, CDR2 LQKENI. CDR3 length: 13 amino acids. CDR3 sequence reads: CASSQAEGNTIYF. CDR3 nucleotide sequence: TGTGCCAGCTCACAGGCTGAGGGAAACACCATATATTTT.

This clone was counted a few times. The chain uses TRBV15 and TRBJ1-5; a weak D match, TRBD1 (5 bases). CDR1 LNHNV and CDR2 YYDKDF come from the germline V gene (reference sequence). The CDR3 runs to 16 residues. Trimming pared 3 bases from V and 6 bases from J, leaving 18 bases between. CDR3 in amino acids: CATSSGQLTGGQPQHF. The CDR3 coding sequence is TGTGCCACCAGCAGTGGACAATTGACGGGTGGTCAGCCCCAGCATTTT.

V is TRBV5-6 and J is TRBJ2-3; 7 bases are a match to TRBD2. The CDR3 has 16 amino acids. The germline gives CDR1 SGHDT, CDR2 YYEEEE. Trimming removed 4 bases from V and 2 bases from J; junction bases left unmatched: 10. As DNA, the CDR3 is TGTGCCAGCAGCGCTTCGACTAGCAGGACCACAGATACGCAGTATTTT. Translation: CASSASTSRTTDTQYF.

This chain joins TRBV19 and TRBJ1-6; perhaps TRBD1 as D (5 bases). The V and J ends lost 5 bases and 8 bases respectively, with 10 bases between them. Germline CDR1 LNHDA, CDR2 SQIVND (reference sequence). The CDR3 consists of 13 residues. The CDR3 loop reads CASSSMGDSPLHF. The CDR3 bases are TGTGCCAGTAGTTCCATGGGGGATTCACCCCTCCACTTT.

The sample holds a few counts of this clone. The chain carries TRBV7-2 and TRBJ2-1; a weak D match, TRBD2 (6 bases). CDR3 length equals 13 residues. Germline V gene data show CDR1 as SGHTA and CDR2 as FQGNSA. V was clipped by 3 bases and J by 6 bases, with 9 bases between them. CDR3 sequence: CASSFGSGNEQFF. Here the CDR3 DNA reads TGTGCCAGCAGCTTCGGTAGCGGCAATGAGCAGTTCTTC.

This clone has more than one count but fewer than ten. The DNA for the CDR3 is TGTGCCAGCAGCTCGACTCAGGAGGGGACCCAGTACTTC. Its translation is CASSSTQEGTQYF. The chain is built from TRBV7-6 and TRBJ2-5; tentative D call: TRBD2 (6 bases). The CDR3 extends over 13 amino acids. V was cut by 4 bases and J by 7 bases, with 13 bases left in between. Per the germline V gene, CDR1 is SGHVS and CDR2 is FNYEAQ.

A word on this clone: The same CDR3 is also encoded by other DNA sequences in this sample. In nucleotides, the CDR3 is TGTGCCAGCAGTGAGCAGGGAAGCTCCTACGAGCAGTACTTC. Its protein is CASSEQGSSYEQYF. The chain couples TRBV2 to TRBJ2-7, with a weak D call TRBD1 (5 bases). The V end lost 3 bases, the J end lost 0 bases, and 9 bases lay between the germline ends. Germline lookup yields CDR1 SNHLY and CDR2 FYNNEI. The CDR3 is 14 residues long. Together with reference TRBV2 and TRBJ2-7, the CDR3 gives the full variable domain: EPEVTQTPSHQVTQMGQEVILRCVPISNHLYFYWYRQILGQKVEFLVSFYNNEISEKSEIFDDQFSVERPDGSNFTLKIRSTKLEDSAMYFCASSEQGSSYEQYFGPGTRLTVT.

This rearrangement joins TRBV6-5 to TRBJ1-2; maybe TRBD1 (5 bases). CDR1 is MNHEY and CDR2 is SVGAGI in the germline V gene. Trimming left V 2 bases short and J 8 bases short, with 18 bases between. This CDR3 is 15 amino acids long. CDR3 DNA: TGTGCCAGCAGTTACAATTCGGACTGGAGGGGCGGCTACACCTTC. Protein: CASSYNSDWRGGYTF.

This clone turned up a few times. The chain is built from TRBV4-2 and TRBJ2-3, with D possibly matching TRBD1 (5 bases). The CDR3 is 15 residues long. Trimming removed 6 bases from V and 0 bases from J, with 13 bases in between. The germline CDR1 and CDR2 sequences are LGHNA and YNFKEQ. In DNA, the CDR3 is TGTGCCAGCAGGGAACGTCAGGGAAGCACAGATACGCAGTATTTT. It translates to CASRERQGSTDTQYF.

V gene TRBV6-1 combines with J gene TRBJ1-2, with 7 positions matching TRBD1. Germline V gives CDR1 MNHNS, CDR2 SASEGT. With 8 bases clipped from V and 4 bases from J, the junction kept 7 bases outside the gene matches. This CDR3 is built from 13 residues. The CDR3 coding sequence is TGTGCCAGCGCCGGGGGACAGTTCTATGGCTACACCTTC. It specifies CASAGGQFYGYTF.